These T cell receptor beta chains were read from a single sample in a study of spatial heterogeneity in lung cancer. Using its own MiXCR run on the 5' RACE reads, TCRdb lists one record per CDR3 protein. The data hold about 9,700 distinct CDR3 sequences, with about 9% observed a single time. This specimen consisted of lung tumor tissue, obtained at surgery. The receptors originated from a female donor with early-stage non-small cell lung cancer. The CDR3 runs from the conserved cysteine through the conserved F or W. A D gene is named only where the DNA matches it firmly. The listing skips clone size in some rows; elsewhere it reads once, few, many or a size class.

D gene: NA; J gene: TRBJ1-1; clone size: NA; V gene: TRBV20-1; CDR3 DNA: TGCAGTATCAATTCCAGAACGGGGGACACTGAAGCTTTCTTT; CDR3 protein: CSINSRTGDTEAFF
D gene: NA; J gene: TRBJ1-4; clone size: medium-sized; V gene: TRBV28; CDR3 DNA: TGTGCCAGCAGTTTATGGGCAGGGGAAATAACTAATGAAAAACTGTTTTTT; CDR3 protein: CASSLWAGEITNEKLFF
D gene: TRBD1; J gene: TRBJ2-1; clone size: few; V gene: TRBV7-9; CDR3 DNA: TGTGCCAGCAGCTTAGCGAAGGACAGGGTCGGGCAGTTCTTC; CDR3 protein: CASSLAKDRVGQFF
D gene: NA; J gene: TRBJ2-3; clone size: many; V gene: TRBV27; CDR3 DNA: TGTGCCAGCAGTTTAAGGGACCGCACAGATACGCAGTATTTT; CDR3 protein: CASSLRDRTDTQYF
D gene: NA; J gene: TRBJ2-5; clone size: many; V gene: TRBV5-5; CDR3 DNA: TGTGCCAGCAGCTCATCCACCCTTAGACGGGAGACCCAGTACTTC; CDR3 protein: CASSSSTLRRETQYF
D gene: NA; J gene: TRBJ2-5; clone size: medium-sized; V gene: TRBV7-9; CDR3 DNA: TGTGCCAGCAGCTTATTTCCTTCAAAAGAGACCCAGTACTTC; CDR3 protein: CASSLFPSKETQYF
D gene: TRBD1; J gene: TRBJ2-7; clone size: many; V gene: TRBV7-8; CDR3 DNA: TGTGCCAGCAGCGGAAAGTCGACAGGGGGCTACGAGCAGTACTTC; CDR3 protein: CASSGKSTGGYEQYF
D gene: TRBD1; J gene: TRBJ1-3; clone size: few; V gene: TRBV4-3; CDR3 DNA: TGCGCCAGCAGCCAAGACGGTGGACAGGGGGCGCGTGGAAACACCATATATTTT; CDR3 protein: CASSQDGGQGARGNTIYF
D gene: NA; J gene: TRBJ1-2; clone size: NA; V gene: TRBV28; CDR3 DNA: TGTGCCAGCAGTAGAATCCAGGCCTGGCAGGACTATGGCTACACCTTC; CDR3 protein: CASSRIQAWQDYGYTF
D gene: NA; J gene: TRBJ2-1; clone size: medium-sized; V gene: TRBV20-1; CDR3 DNA: TGCAGTGCTAGAGATTGGGACATCTACAATGAGCAGTTCTTC; CDR3 protein: CSARDWDIYNEQFF
D gene: TRBD2; J gene: TRBJ2-3; clone size: few; V gene: TRBV10-3; CDR3 DNA: TGTGCCACCTTAGCGGGGGGCACAGATACGCAGTATTTT; CDR3 protein: CATLAGGTDTQYF
D gene: NA; J gene: TRBJ1-6; clone size: medium-sized; V gene: TRBV12-3/TRBV12-4; CDR3 DNA: TGTGCCAGCAGTTTGTTCCCTAAGGGCAGCTCCTATAATTCACCCCTCCACTTT; CDR3 protein: CASSLFPKGSSYNSPLHF
D gene: NA; J gene: TRBJ2-3; clone size: many; V gene: TRBV20-1; CDR3 DNA: TGCAGTGCTAGGAGGGGTTTATCCCCTACGCAGTATTTT; CDR3 protein: CSARRGLSPTQYF
D gene: NA; J gene: TRBJ1-1; clone size: medium-sized; V gene: TRBV30; CDR3 DNA: TGTGCCTGGGGTAGCGGAATGAACACTGAAGCTTTCTTT; CDR3 protein: CAWGSGMNTEAFF
D gene: NA; J gene: TRBJ1-2; clone size: many; V gene: TRBV14; CDR3 DNA: TGTGCCAGCAGCCTTATTGGGCTTCCGGACGGCCCGAACTATGGCTACACCTTC; CDR3 protein: CASSLIGLPDGPNYGYTF
D gene: TRBD2; J gene: TRBJ2-1; clone size: few; V gene: TRBV20-1; CDR3 DNA: TGCAGTGCTAGAGATTGGCTAGCGGGGATATCCTACAATGAGCAGTTCTTC; CDR3 protein: CSARDWLAGISYNEQFF
D gene: TRBD1; J gene: TRBJ2-7; clone size: hyperexpanded; V gene: TRBV28; CDR3 DNA: TGTGCCAGCAGAGGGGACAGCTACGAGCAGTACTTC; CDR3 protein: CASRGDSYEQYF
D gene: TRBD2; J gene: TRBJ2-2; clone size: few; V gene: TRBV20-1; CDR3 DNA: TGCAGTGCTAGAGGTGGACTAGCGGGGGACACCGGGGAGCTGTTTTTT; CDR3 protein: CSARGGLAGDTGELFF
D gene: NA; J gene: TRBJ2-3; clone size: many; V gene: TRBV18; CDR3 DNA: TGTGCCAGCTCCCCGATAGCCGGAGACCTCACAGATACGCAGTATTTT; CDR3 protein: CASSPIAGDLTDTQYF
D gene: NA; J gene: TRBJ1-2; clone size: NA; V gene: TRBV10-3; CDR3 DNA: TGTGCCATCAGTGAGTCAGGGGGTAACTATGGCTACACCTTC; CDR3 protein: CAISESGGNYGYTF
D gene: NA; J gene: TRBJ1-1; clone size: many; V gene: TRBV7-2; CDR3 DNA: TGTGCCAGCAGCTTTCCGGGACTAGGGAACACTGAAGCTTTCTTT; CDR3 protein: CASSFPGLGNTEAFF
D gene: NA; J gene: TRBJ1-2; clone size: medium-sized; V gene: TRBV18; CDR3 DNA: TGTGCCAGCTCACCCAGCGAGACGGCTAACGGCTACACCTTC; CDR3 protein: CASSPSETANGYTF
D gene: NA; J gene: TRBJ1-1; clone size: many; V gene: TRBV29-1; CDR3 DNA: TGCAGCGTTGAGCGGCAGAGCACTGAAGCTTTCTTT; CDR3 protein: CSVERQSTEAFF
D gene: NA; J gene: TRBJ2-7; clone size: NA; V gene: TRBV7-3; CDR3 DNA: TGTGCCAGCAGCCAGGGTGGCGGGACACTACTTTTC; CDR3 protein: CASSQGGGTLLF
D gene: NA; J gene: TRBJ1-3; clone size: medium-sized; V gene: TRBV7-9; CDR3 DNA: TGTGCCAGCAGCTTGCAGGGCTTGGACACCATATATTTT; CDR3 protein: CASSLQGLDTIYF
D gene: NA; J gene: TRBJ1-6; clone size: few; V gene: TRBV9; CDR3 DNA: TGTGCCAGTGGACAGCCGAATTCACCCCTCCACTTT; CDR3 protein: CASGQPNSPLHF
D gene: NA; J gene: TRBJ2-7; clone size: medium-sized; V gene: TRBV9; CDR3 DNA: TGTGCCAGCAGCGTAGATGGGGGGGCCGACGCCTACGAGCAGTACTTC; CDR3 protein: CASSVDGGADAYEQYF
D gene: NA; J gene: TRBJ1-5; clone size: many; V gene: TRBV28; CDR3 DNA: TGTGCCAGCAGTCAGCAGGGGTTTCAGCCCCAGCATTTT; CDR3 protein: CASSQQGFQPQHF
D gene: NA; J gene: TRBJ2-3; clone size: medium-sized; V gene: TRBV7-2; CDR3 DNA: TGTGCCAGCAGCCCCGTGCTCCCCGGCACAGATACGCAGTATTTT; CDR3 protein: CASSPVLPGTDTQYF
D gene: NA; J gene: TRBJ2-5; clone size: few; V gene: TRBV6-2/TRBV6-3; CDR3 DNA: TGTGCCAGCAGTTACCGAGAGACCCAGTACTTC; CDR3 protein: CASSYRETQYF
D gene: TRBD1; J gene: TRBJ2-1; clone size: many; V gene: TRBV10-3; CDR3 DNA: TGTGCCATCAGGGGACAGGGGGACTACAATGAGCAGTTCTTC; CDR3 protein: CAIRGQGDYNEQFF
D gene: TRBD2; J gene: TRBJ2-3; clone size: few; V gene: TRBV20-1; CDR3 DNA: TGCAGTGCTAGAGATTGGGGGCTGGGCGGGAGGAGCACAGATACGCAGTATTTT; CDR3 protein: CSARDWGLGGRSTDTQYF
D gene: TRBD1; J gene: TRBJ1-2; clone size: many; V gene: TRBV7-8; CDR3 DNA: TGTGCCAGCAGCCGGAACAGGGGAGGAGGCTACACCTTC; CDR3 protein: CASSRNRGGGYTF
D gene: NA; J gene: TRBJ2-2; clone size: many; V gene: TRBV18; CDR3 DNA: TGTGCCAGCTCACACGCCGGGTGGACCGGGGAGCTGTTTTTT; CDR3 protein: CASSHAGWTGELFF
D gene: NA; J gene: TRBJ2-7; clone size: many; V gene: TRBV29-1; CDR3 DNA: TGCAGCGTTGAAGATCACCATTCCTACGAGCAGTACTTC; CDR3 protein: CSVEDHHSYEQYF
D gene: NA; J gene: TRBJ1-6; clone size: medium-sized; V gene: TRBV12-3/TRBV12-4; CDR3 DNA: TGTGCCAGCAGTAGACAGTTTTCCTATAATTCACCCCTCCACTTT; CDR3 protein: CASSRQFSYNSPLHF
D gene: TRBD1; J gene: TRBJ2-3; clone size: few; V gene: TRBV20-1; CDR3 DNA: TGCAGTGCTCCAACCCCCGGGACAGGTCGCACAGATACGCAGTATTTT; CDR3 protein: CSAPTPGTGRTDTQYF
D gene: TRBD1; J gene: TRBJ1-2; clone size: many; V gene: TRBV6-5; CDR3 DNA: TGTGCCAGCAGAAAAAATAGGGGGCTCTATGGCTACACCTTC; CDR3 protein: CASRKNRGLYGYTF
D gene: NA; J gene: TRBJ2-2; clone size: many; V gene: TRBV9; CDR3 DNA: TGTGCCAGCAGCTTTACCGGGACGGCGAACACCGGGGAGCTGTTTTTT; CDR3 protein: CASSFTGTANTGELFF
D gene: NA; J gene: TRBJ2-5; clone size: many; V gene: TRBV19; CDR3 DNA: TGTGCCAGTAGTAGTACAGGGTCGGGAGAGACCCAGTACTTC; CDR3 protein: CASSSTGSGETQYF
D gene: TRBD2; J gene: TRBJ2-5; clone size: many; V gene: TRBV28; CDR3 DNA: TGTGCCAGCAGTTTTAGTCGCGGGGGGGCCGGTGAGACCCAGTACTTC; CDR3 protein: CASSFSRGGAGETQYF
D gene: TRBD1; J gene: TRBJ1-5; clone size: medium-sized; V gene: TRBV4-2; CDR3 DNA: TGTGCCAGCAGCCAAGGACAGGGTATGCTGGGTCAGCCCCAGCATTTT; CDR3 protein: CASSQGQGMLGQPQHF
D gene: TRBD2; J gene: TRBJ2-7; clone size: many; V gene: TRBV12-3/TRBV12-4; CDR3 DNA: TGTGCCAGCAGGCAATACAAGGGACTAGCGGTAGCCCCTTGTTACGAGCAGTACTTC; CDR3 protein: CASRQYKGLAVAPCYEQYF
D gene: NA; J gene: TRBJ1-2; clone size: few; V gene: TRBV11-3; CDR3 DNA: TGTGCCAGCAGCTTAGTCGGAGGCTATGGCTACACCTTC; CDR3 protein: CASSLVGGYGYTF
D gene: NA; J gene: TRBJ1-1; clone size: few; V gene: TRBV10-3; CDR3 DNA: TGTGCCATCAGAACCGGCCTCAACACTGAAGCTTTCTTT; CDR3 protein: CAIRTGLNTEAFF
D gene: NA; J gene: TRBJ1-2; clone size: many; V gene: TRBV2; CDR3 DNA: TGTGCCAGCAGTGAAGCTCGGGGATCTTATGGCTACACCTTC; CDR3 protein: CASSEARGSYGYTF
D gene: TRBD1; J gene: TRBJ1-2; clone size: NA; V gene: TRBV5-1; CDR3 DNA: TGCGCCAGCAGCATTGACAGGGGGCAAGGTGGCTACACCTTC; CDR3 protein: CASSIDRGQGGYTF
D gene: NA; J gene: TRBJ2-5; clone size: few; V gene: TRBV7-2; CDR3 DNA: TGTGCCAGCAGCTTAGGCGGTCCTGGGCAAGAGACCCAGTACTTC; CDR3 protein: CASSLGGPGQETQYF
D gene: NA; J gene: TRBJ2-7; clone size: NA; V gene: TRBV11-1; CDR3 DNA: TGTGCCAGCAGCTCTCTAGGACCCCTATACTCCTACGAGCAGTACTTC; CDR3 protein: CASSSLGPLYSYEQYF
D gene: TRBD1; J gene: TRBJ1-3; clone size: medium-sized; V gene: TRBV6-6; CDR3 DNA: TGTGCCAGCAGTTCGACAGGGTTCTCTGGAAACACCATATATTTT; CDR3 protein: CASSSTGFSGNTIYF
D gene: TRBD1; J gene: TRBJ2-5; clone size: many; V gene: TRBV5-1; CDR3 DNA: TGCGCCAGCAGTTCCGGGACAGCCTGGGAGACCCAGTACTTC; CDR3 protein: CASSSGTAWETQYF
D gene: NA; J gene: TRBJ2-2; clone size: many; V gene: TRBV7-6; CDR3 DNA: TGTGCCAGCAGCTCACGTTTGGGACAGAACACCGGGGAGCTGTTTTTT; CDR3 protein: CASSSRLGQNTGELFF
D gene: NA; J gene: TRBJ2-3; clone size: NA; V gene: TRBV28; CDR3 DNA: TGTGCCAGCAGTTTGGGCCAGCCAGATACGCAGTATTTT; CDR3 protein: CASSLGQPDTQYF